This TCR beta chain was found in a study of shared clonotypes between healthy human individuals. The CDR3 loop spans 13 amino acids. Germline V gene lookup returns CDR1 SGHDT and CDR2 YYEEEE. The V gene end was trimmed by 6 bases and the J gene end by 2 bases; junction bases not matched to a gene: 5. This clone was counted once. Assay execution proceeded at the deep level. Libraries were prepared by immunoSEQ multiplex PCR; TCRdb keeps only in-frame clonotypes and omits some of them. Here the sample spans some 2,500,000 clones, about nine tenths being singletons. The specimen was naive CD4+ T cells from PBMCs. Subset reported: CD45RA+ positively selected. The genes are TRBV5-6 and TRBJ2-7; 7 nucleotides match TRBD2. The clonotype was recovered from a man between 18 and 35 years old in good health. Some clones in this sample may be carry-over from other donors' samples. Written as DNA, the CDR3 is TGTGCCAGCACCCCGGGGGGAACCTACGAGCAGTACTTC. Amino acids: CASTPGGTYEQYF.